This paragraph covers one T cell receptor (beta chain) sequence. Sequenced by immunoSEQ multiplex PCR; TCRdb stores in-frame clones only, minus some. The table includes about 260,000 clones, roughly 88% detected once. These data are taken from a study of blood T cell repertoires in COVID-19. CDR3 size: 13 residues. Trimming cost V 5 bases and J 5 bases; bases outside gene matches: 5. CDR1 and CDR2 (germline): MNHEY, SVGAGI. The clonotype originates from a woman aged 40-49 years who had been exposed to COVID-19. The V gene is TRBV6-5, the J gene TRBJ2-7; 8 bases are shared with TRBD2. Input material: PBMCs or T cells enriched from blood (not recorded which). CDR3 region: CASSSGSHHEQYV. The DNA for the CDR3 is TGTGCCAGCAGTAGCGGGAGTCACCACGAGCAGTACGTC.